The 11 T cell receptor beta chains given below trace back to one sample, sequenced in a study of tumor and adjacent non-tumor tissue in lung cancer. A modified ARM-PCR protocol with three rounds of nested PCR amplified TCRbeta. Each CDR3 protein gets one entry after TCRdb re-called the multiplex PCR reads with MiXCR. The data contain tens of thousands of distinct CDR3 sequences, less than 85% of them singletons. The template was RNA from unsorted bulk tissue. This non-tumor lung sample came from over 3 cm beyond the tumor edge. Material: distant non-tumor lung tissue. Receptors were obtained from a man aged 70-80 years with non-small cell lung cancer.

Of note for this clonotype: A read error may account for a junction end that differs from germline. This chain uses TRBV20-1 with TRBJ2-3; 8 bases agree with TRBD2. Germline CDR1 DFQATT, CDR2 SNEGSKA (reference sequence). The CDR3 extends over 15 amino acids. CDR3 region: CNASPREGRADTQYF. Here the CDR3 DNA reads TGCAATGCTAGTCCCCGGGAGGGCCGGGCAGATACGCAGTATTTT.

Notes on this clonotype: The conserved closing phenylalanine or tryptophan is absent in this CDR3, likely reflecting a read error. CDR3 in amino acids: CASNQSSNTGELFL. CDR3 DNA sequence: TGCGCCAGCAACCAAAGTTCGAACACCGGGGAGCTGTTTCTT. The chain combines TRBV4-3 with TRBJ2-2; D is ambiguous. From germline, CDR1 is LGHNA and CDR2 YSLEER. The CDR3 sequence is 14 residues long.

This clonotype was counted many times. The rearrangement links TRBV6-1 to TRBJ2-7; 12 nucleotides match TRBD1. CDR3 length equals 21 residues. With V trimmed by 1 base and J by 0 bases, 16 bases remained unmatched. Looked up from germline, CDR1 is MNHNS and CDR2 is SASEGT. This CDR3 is CASSEVPLGQGARYISYEQYF. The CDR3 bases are TGTGCCAGCAGTGAAGTTCCCTTGGGACAGGGGGCACGCTATATCTCCTACGAGCAGTACTTC.

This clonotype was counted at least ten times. CDR3 nucleotides: TGCGCCAGCAGTCGAACGAGCGGGGCCCCCACAGATACGCAGTATTTT. Translation gives CASSRTSGAPTDTQYF. This rearrangement joins TRBV5-1 to TRBJ2-3; 7 positions agree with TRBD2. The germline V gene has CDR1 SGHRS and CDR2 YFSETQ. The V segment lost 5 bases and the J segment 2 bases; nucleotides outside the gene matches: 11. This CDR3 contains 16 residues.

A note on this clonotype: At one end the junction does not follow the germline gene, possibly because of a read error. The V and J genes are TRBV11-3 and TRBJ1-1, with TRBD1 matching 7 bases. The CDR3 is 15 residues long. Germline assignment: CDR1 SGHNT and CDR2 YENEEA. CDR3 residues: CASSFRDRTLNTEAF. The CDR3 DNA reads TGTGCCAGCAGCTTCCGGGACAGAACCCTGAACACTGAAGCTTTT.

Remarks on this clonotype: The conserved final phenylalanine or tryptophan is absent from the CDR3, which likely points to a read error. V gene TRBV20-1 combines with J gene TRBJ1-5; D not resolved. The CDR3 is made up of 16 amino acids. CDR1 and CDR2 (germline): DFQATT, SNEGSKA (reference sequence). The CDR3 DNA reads TGCAGTGCTAGAGACAAGCCGGACTTACCAAATCAGTCCCAGCATGTT. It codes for CSARDKPDLPNQSQHV.

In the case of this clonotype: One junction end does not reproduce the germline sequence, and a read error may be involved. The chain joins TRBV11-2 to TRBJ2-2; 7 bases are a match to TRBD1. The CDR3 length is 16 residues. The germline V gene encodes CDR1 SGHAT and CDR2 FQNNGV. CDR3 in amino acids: CASSLVGTGVAGKLFF. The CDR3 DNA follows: TGTGCTAGCAGCTTAGTTGGCACAGGGGTTGCCGGGAAGCTATTTTTT.

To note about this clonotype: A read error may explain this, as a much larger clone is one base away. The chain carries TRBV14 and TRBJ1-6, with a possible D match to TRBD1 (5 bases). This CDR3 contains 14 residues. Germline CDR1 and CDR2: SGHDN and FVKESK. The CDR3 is CASSQDRGISPPHF. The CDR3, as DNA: TGTGCCAGCAGCCAAGATCGGGGGATATCACCCCCCCACTTT.

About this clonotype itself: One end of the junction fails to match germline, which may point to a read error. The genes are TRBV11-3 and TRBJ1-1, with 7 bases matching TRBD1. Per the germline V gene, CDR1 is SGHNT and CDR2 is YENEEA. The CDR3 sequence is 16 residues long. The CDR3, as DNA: TGTGGCACCAGCTTCCGGGACAGAACCATGAACACTGGAGCTTTCTTT. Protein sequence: CGTSFRDRTMNTGAFF.

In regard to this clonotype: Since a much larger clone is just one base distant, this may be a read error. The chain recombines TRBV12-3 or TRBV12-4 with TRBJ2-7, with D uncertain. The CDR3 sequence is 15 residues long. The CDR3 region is CASSFGAQFSYEPYF. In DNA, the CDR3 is TGTGCCAGCAGTTTTGGTGCCCAGTTCTCCTACGAGCCGTACTTC.

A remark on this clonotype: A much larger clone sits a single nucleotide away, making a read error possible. The CDR3 DNA reads as TGCGCCAGCAGCTCCTTAGCGGGAGAAGCAGATATGCAGTATTTT. This gives the protein CASSSLAGEADMQYF. This rearrangement joins TRBV5-1 to TRBJ2-3; 9 nucleotides line up with TRBD2. The V gene's germline CDR1 is SGHRS and CDR2 YFSETQ. The CDR3 is 15 residues long. Complete variable domain (other parts from reference TRBV5-1 and TRBJ2-3): KAGVTQTPRYLIKTRGQQVTLSCSPISGHRSVSWYQQTPGQGLQFLFEYFSETQRNKGNFPGRFSGRQFSNSRSEMNVSTLELGDSALYLCASSSLAGEADMQYFGPGTRLTVL.